These 17 T cell receptor beta chains were sequenced from one sample in a study of T cell responses to AZD1222 COVID-19 vaccine. TCRdb's table, derived via immunoSEQ multiplex PCR, lists solely in-frame clones and lacks some. The sample lists about 110,000 clones; roughly 90% were seen once. The specimen comprised peripheral blood, sampled on day 0 of AZD1222 vaccination. The source is an adult in good health.

This rearrangement joins TRBV28 to TRBJ1-4; possible D gene TRBD1, 6 bases. V was shortened by 5 bases and J by 8 bases, with 18 bases between the two germline ends. Per germline, CDR1 MDHEN and CDR2 SYDVKM. The CDR3 loop spans 15 amino acids. CDR3 in DNA: TGTGCCAGCAGTAGAGGTAGGGGGGTCGGAGAAAAACTGTTTTTT. Translated, it gives CASSRGRGVGEKLFF.

V and J are TRBV4-3 and TRBJ2-1, with D possibly matching TRBD2 (6 bases). This CDR3 region has 15 residues. V lost 4 bases and J 9 bases, leaving 19 bases between the germline ends. Per germline, CDR1 LGHNA and CDR2 YSLEER. The DNA for the CDR3 is TGCGCCAGCAGCCCCTGGGCACGGGACTGGGCTGAGCAGTTCTTC. Its protein is CASSPWARDWAEQFF.

The chain uses TRBV14 and TRBJ2-7, with D unresolved. The CDR3 sequence is 12 residues long. Germline V CDR1 and CDR2: SGHDN, FVKESK. V lost 1 base to trimming and J lost 6 bases, with 7 bases between them. The CDR3 nucleotides read TGTGCCAGCAGCCAAGTAACGGGCGAGCAGTACTTC. Residues: CASSQVTGEQYF.

V and J are TRBV5-4 and TRBJ1-2, with a weak D call TRBD1 (6 bases). The germline gives CDR1 SGHNT, CDR2 YYREEE (reference sequence). This CDR3 spans 15 amino acids. V lost 0 bases and J lost 8, with 17 bases in between. The CDR3 DNA is TGTGCCAGCAGCTTGGGGACAGCCGGCCCCGAGGGCTACACCTTC. Protein: CASSLGTAGPEGYTF.

This clone has a handful of counts. The rearrangement uses TRBV3-1 (or the pseudogene TRBV3-2) and TRBJ2-2; no reliable D call. Germline V gives CDR1 LGHDT, CDR2 YNNKEL (reference sequence). The length of the CDR3 is 16 residues. Trimming pared 0 bases from V and 3 bases from J, leaving 11 bases between. The CDR3 bases are TGTGCCAGCAGCCAAGACTACCTTCAGGACACCGGGGAGCTGTTTTTT. Residues: CASSQDYLQDTGELFF.

This clone was observed once. This chain links TRBV14 with TRBJ1-6; 7 nucleotides match TRBD1. The CDR3 spans 15 residues. The germline CDR1 and CDR2 sequences are SGHDN and FVKESK. V shed 7 bases and J 6 bases; nucleotides not matched to a gene: 9. In DNA, the CDR3 is TGTGCCAGCACCTTCTCAGGGACAGCTAATTCACCCCTCCACTTT. Its protein is CASTFSGTANSPLHF.

Only one count was recorded for this clone. The chain carries TRBV3-1 (or the pseudogene TRBV3-2) and TRBJ2-7; no clear D. V dropped 3 bases and J dropped 5 bases, with 8 bases sitting between them. CDR1 and CDR2 from the germline V gene are LGHDT and YNNKEL (reference sequence). The CDR3 runs 12 residues. Here the CDR3 DNA reads TGTGCCAGCAGCCATCTGTTCGACGAGCAGTACTTC. Protein product: CASSHLFDEQYF.

This clone was recorded once. The rearrangement joins TRBV2 to TRBJ2-7; 7 nucleotides agree with TRBD2. This CDR3 spans 14 amino acids. The junction had 6 bases not matched to a gene; V was cut back by 5 bases and J by 2 bases. Germline values: CDR1 SNHLY, CDR2 FYNNEI. CDR3: CASSNGGGAYEQYF. The CDR3, as DNA: TGTGCCAGCAGTAACGGTGGGGGGGCCTACGAGCAGTACTTC.

V gene TRBV7-3 combines with J gene TRBJ2-3, with D hard to call. The CDR3 has 13 amino acids. Trimming removed 4 bases at V and 6 bases at J, with 11 bases between. CDR1 is SGHTA, CDR2 FQGTGA, per germline. The CDR3 nucleotides are TGTGCCAGCAGCTCCGGTCATTTGGATACGCAGTATTTT. Translating gives CASSSGHLDTQYF.

V usage is TRBV5-5 and J usage is TRBJ2-2, with 8 bases fitting TRBD2. Germline loops: CDR1 SGHKS, CDR2 YYEKEE (reference sequence). There are 16 residues in the CDR3. V shed 4 bases and J 2 bases; nucleotides not matched to a gene: 7. For the CDR3, the DNA is TGTGCCAGCAGCCCGGACGGGGGGGCTAACACCGGGGAGCTGTTTTTT. It encodes CASSPDGGANTGELFF.

J is TRBJ1-2 and V is TRBV3-1 (or the pseudogene TRBV3-2); D gene unclear. There are 15 residues in the CDR3. Deletions cut 0 bases from V and 2 bases from J, with 10 bases between. Germline CDR1 and CDR2: LGHDT and YNNKEL (reference sequence). The CDR3 region is CASSQDGRSNYGYTF. As DNA, the CDR3 is TGTGCCAGCAGCCAAGACGGACGGTCAAACTATGGCTACACCTTC.

V gene TRBV7-2 combines with J gene TRBJ2-2; unclear D gene. The CDR3 is 13 amino acids. The V and J ends lost 8 bases and 1 base respectively, with 8 bases between them. Germline V gene lookup returns CDR1 SGHTA and CDR2 FQGNSA. The CDR3 nucleotides are TGTGCCAGCTCGGCGCAGAACACCGGGGAGCTGTTTTTT. Translating it yields CASSAQNTGELFF.

Comment on this clone: Other nucleotide sequences from this sample produce the same CDR3. The chain joins TRBV9 to TRBJ1-5; D is unresolved. V was clipped by 0 bases and J by 0 bases, with 4 bases between them. The CDR3 consists of 14 residues. Per germline, CDR1 SGDLS and CDR2 YYNGEE. The CDR3 here is CASSVDGSNQPQHF. In nucleotides, the CDR3 is TGTGCCAGCAGCGTAGATGGTAGCAATCAGCCCCAGCATTTT. Full variable domain (remainder filled in from reference TRBV9 and TRBJ1-5): DSGVTQTPKHLITATGQRVTLRCSPRSGDLSVYWYQQSLDQGLQFLIQYYNGEERAKGNILERFSAQQFPDLHSELNLSSLELGDSALYFCASSVDGSNQPQHFGDGTRLSIL.

The table lists this clone with a few counts. The rearrangement joins TRBV5-1 to TRBJ1-3; 7 bases are a match to TRBD1. CDR1 and CDR2 from the germline V gene are SGHRS and YFSETQ. This CDR3 has 14 amino acids. J gave up 2 bases and V 4 bases, and 3 bases lay outside the gene matches. The CDR3 DNA reads TGCGCCAGCAGCGCCGGGACAGCTGGAAACACCATATATTTT. This translates into CASSAGTAGNTIYF.

This chain uses TRBV6-1 with TRBJ2-5; D may be TRBD1 (5 bases). This CDR3 has 16 amino acids. Germline CDR1 and CDR2: MNHNS and SASEGT. Trimming shortened V by 1 base and J by 5 bases, and 17 bases separated the two germline ends. DNA of the CDR3: TGTGCCAGCAGTGAAGAATTCAATAGGGGCGGTGAGACCCAGTACTTC. Translated, it gives CASSEEFNRGGETQYF.

Only a few counts were recorded for this clone. The chain joins TRBV6-4 to TRBJ2-3; TRBD1 is a possible D gene (6 bases). Trimming removed 3 bases at V and 6 bases at J, with 16 bases between. The CDR3 loop spans 15 amino acids. Germline CDR1 is MRHNA and CDR2 is SNTAGT. Written as DNA, the CDR3 is TGTGCCAGCAGTGATAATGGCGTGGGGGCGGATACGCAGTATTTT. It is translated as CASSDNGVGADTQYF.

This clone was seen a few times. The chain is built from TRBV27 and TRBJ1-3; no clear D gene. The CDR3 spans 15 residues. Germline V CDR1 and CDR2: MNHEY, SMNVEV (reference sequence). Trimming took off 6 bases at V and 0 bases at J, with 12 bases between the two ends. CDR3 DNA: TGTGCCAGCAGACGAGACGTACACTCTGGAAACACCATATATTTT. This encodes CASRRDVHSGNTIYF.